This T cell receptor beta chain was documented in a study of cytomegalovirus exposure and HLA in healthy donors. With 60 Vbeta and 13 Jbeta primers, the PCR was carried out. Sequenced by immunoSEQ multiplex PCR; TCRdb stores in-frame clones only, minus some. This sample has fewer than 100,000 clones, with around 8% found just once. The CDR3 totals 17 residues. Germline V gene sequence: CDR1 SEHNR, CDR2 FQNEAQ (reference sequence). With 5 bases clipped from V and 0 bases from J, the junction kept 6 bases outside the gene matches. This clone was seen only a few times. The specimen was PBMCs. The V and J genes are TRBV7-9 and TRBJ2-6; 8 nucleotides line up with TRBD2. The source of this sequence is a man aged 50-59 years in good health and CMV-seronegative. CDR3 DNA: TGTGCCAGCAGCCCCCGGGGGGGGATCTCTGGGGCCAACGTCCTGACTTTC. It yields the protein CASSPRGGISGANVLTF.